The present TCR beta chain was sequenced within a study of blood T cell repertoires in COVID-19. This clone was counted a few times. Germline lookup yields CDR1 KGHSH and CDR2 LQKENI. Trimming cost V 3 bases and J 0 bases; bases outside gene matches: 3. The CDR3 is 18 amino acids. TCRdb's table, derived via immunoSEQ multiplex PCR, lists solely in-frame clones and lacks some. The repertoire holds about 370,000 clones, with nearly 90% as singletons. This sequence originates from a man aged 18 to 29 with active or convalescent COVID-19. Input material: peripheral blood. J is TRBJ2-6 and V is TRBV18; 12 bases fit TRBD2. The DNA of the CDR3 is TGTGCCAGCTCACCCTGGACTAGCGGGACCTCTGGGGCCAACGTCCTGACTTTC. This encodes CASSPWTSGTSGANVLTF.